The entry that follows covers one T cell receptor beta chain sequence. The germline CDR1 and CDR2 sequences are SNHLY and FYNNEI. V lost 4 bases and J lost 1, with 7 bases in between. The CDR3 covers 13 residues. This entry comes from a study of blood T cell repertoires in COVID-19. At the level of the study: The United States, Italy and Spain supplied acute and convalescent COVID-19 samples. PBMCs, B-cell-depleted T cells, or T cells provided the cDNA or gDNA that made up the material.

Original data processing: Reference gene primer amplification yielded estimated nucleated cell counts. The protocol was immunoSEQ multiplex PCR, while the TCRdb copy is restricted to in-frame clones and leaves out a portion. V and J calls and clone size are given by that table; D and trimming were obtained from the DNA. In the table there are some 140,000 clones, about four fifths of which are singletons. The genes are TRBV2 and TRBJ1-1; maybe TRBD1 (5 bases). The sequence was obtained from a woman aged 80 or over with acute or convalescent COVID-19. The sample taken for sequencing was peripheral blood. This chain's CDR3 is CASSGTRNTEAFF. The CDR3 DNA reads TGTGCCAGCAGTGGGACAAGGAACACTGAAGCTTTCTTT.